The 4 T cell receptor beta chains below come from one sample, sequenced in a study of OX40 agonist ivuxolimab in advanced cancers. TCRdb's table, derived via immunoSEQ multiplex PCR, lists solely in-frame clones and lacks some. The sample lists fewer than 15,000 clones, approximately 92% occurring once. This specimen was CD4+ or CD8+ T cells sorted from blood, taken in a trial of the OX40 agonist ivuxolimab. Receptors originate from an adult with an advanced solid tumor such as melanoma, head and neck, liver or kidney cancer.

This chain joins TRBV5-8 and TRBJ2-7; tentative D call: TRBD2 (6 bases). The CDR3 consists of 14 residues. Germline assignment: CDR1 SGHTS and CDR2 YDEGEE. V was trimmed by 0 bases and J by 2 bases, leaving 9 bases between them. The CDR3 sequence: CASSLAPGAYEQYF. The CDR3 region has the DNA TGTGCCAGCAGCTTGGCTCCGGGGGCCTACGAGCAGTACTTC.

The sample holds one count of this clone. The rearrangement links TRBV25-1 to TRBJ1-4, with 7 bases identical to TRBD1. The CDR3 is 16 amino acids. Unmatched junction bases numbered 14, after V lost 7 bases and J lost 6 bases. Germline assignment: CDR1 MGHDK and CDR2 SYGVNS. CDR3 DNA: TGTGCCAGCACGGGACAGCCTCTCCTTGGGGATGAAAAACTGTTTTTT. Amino acid sequence: CASTGQPLLGDEKLFF.

The gene calls are TRBV2 and TRBJ1-2; D is unresolved. The germline V gene has CDR1 SNHLY and CDR2 FYNNEI. V was trimmed by 2 bases and J by 6 bases, leaving 1 base between them. This CDR3 is 10 amino acids long. This CDR3 is CASSENGYTF. The DNA for the CDR3 is TGTGCCAGCAGTGAAAATGGCTACACCTTC.

The V gene is TRBV11-2, the J gene TRBJ2-3; D remains ambiguous. This CDR3 region has 12 residues. Deletions cut 5 bases from V and 5 bases from J, with 8 bases between. Germline lookup yields CDR1 SGHAT and CDR2 FQNNGV. The CDR3 DNA sequence: TGTGCCAGCAGCCCCCAACGAGATACGCAGTATTTT. Protein sequence: CASSPQRDTQYF.